These 29 T cell receptor beta chains were sequenced from one sample in a study of T cells in tuberculosis. Libraries were prepared by immunoSEQ multiplex PCR; TCRdb keeps only in-frame clonotypes and omits some of them. The top ten hold around 8.5% of the sample, which has fewer than 40,000 clones, roughly 94% seen once. What was sequenced was PBMCs. The receptor set was obtained from a donor between 10 and 35 years old with latent tuberculosis or without tuberculosis infection.

The chain uses TRBV7-2 and TRBJ2-7; D might be TRBD1 (5 bases). Trimming removed 2 bases from V and 1 base from J, with 9 bases in between. CDR3 length: 14 residues. The germline V gene has CDR1 SGHTA and CDR2 FQGNSA. CDR3 amino acids: CASSLNPGSYEQYF. CDR3 sequence (DNA): TGTGCCAGCAGCTTAAATCCAGGGTCCTACGAGCAGTACTTC. Drawing the rest from reference TRBV7-2 and TRBJ2-7, the complete variable domain is GAGVSQSPSNKVTEKGKDVELRCDPISGHTALYWYRQSLGQGLEFLIYFQGNSAPDKSGLPSDRFSAERTGGSVSTLTIQRTQQEDSAVYLCASSLNPGSYEQYFGPGTRLTVT.

This sequence joins TRBV30 and TRBJ2-2; the D is unclear. CDR3 length equals 12 residues. Trimming left V 3 bases short and J 3 bases short, with 5 bases between. The germline V gene encodes CDR1 GTSNPN and CDR2 SVGIG (reference sequence). CDR3 residues: CAWRFDTGELFF. CDR3 DNA sequence: TGTGCCTGGAGGTTCGACACCGGGGAGCTGTTTTTT.

The rearrangement joins TRBV6-5 to TRBJ2-3; 9 bases match TRBD1. Germline loops: CDR1 MNHEY, CDR2 SVGAGI. After removal of 6 bases from V and 0 bases from J, the junction contained 4 bases not matched to a gene. The CDR3 runs 15 residues. The CDR3 DNA sequence: TGTGCCAGCAGGCGGACAGGGGTTAGCACAGATACGCAGTATTTT. This codes for CASRRTGVSTDTQYF.

The chain is built from TRBV6-5 and TRBJ2-3; 8 nucleotides match TRBD1. Trimming at V came to 4 bases and at J to 2 bases, leaving 5 bases not matched to a gene. The germline V gene encodes CDR1 MNHEY and CDR2 SVGAGI. This CDR3 has 15 amino acids. This CDR3 is CASSWRQGFTDTQYF. CDR3 in DNA: TGTGCCAGCAGTTGGAGACAGGGGTTCACAGATACGCAGTATTTT.

This rearrangement joins TRBV18 to TRBJ2-7; D perhaps matches TRBD2 (5 bases). This CDR3 is 14 amino acids long. Germline CDR1 reads KGHSH; CDR2 reads LQKENI. V shed 3 bases and J shed 2 bases, with 11 bases lying between them. CDR3 in DNA: TGTGCCAGCTCACCCGGACTCTTTACCTACGAGCAGTACTTC. This sequence encodes CASSPGLFTYEQYF.

V is TRBV15 and J is TRBJ2-7; 12 bases are a match to TRBD2. J lost 4 bases, V lost 4 bases, and 5 bases had no gene match. In germline, CDR1 is LNHNV, CDR2 YYDKDF (reference sequence). This CDR3 has 15 residues. DNA of the CDR3: TGTGCCACCAGCACGGGACTAGCGGGTACATACGAGCAGTACTTC. Protein product: CATSTGLAGTYEQYF. The full variable domain, with the rest looked up from reference TRBV15 and TRBJ2-7, is DAMVIQNPRYQVTQFGKPVTLSCSQTLNHNVMYWYQQKSSQAPKLLFHYYDKDFNNEADTPDNFQSRRPNTSFCFLDIRSPGLGDTAMYLCATSTGLAGTYEQYFGPGTRLTVT.

The J gene is TRBJ2-1, the V gene TRBV19; the match to TRBD2 covers 9 bases. This CDR3 has 14 amino acids. After removal of 7 bases from V and 6 bases from J, the junction contained 7 bases not matched to a gene. The germline V gene has CDR1 LNHDA and CDR2 SQIVND (reference sequence). This chain's CDR3 is CASNSGRTSNEQFF. The CDR3 bases are TGTGCCAGTAACAGCGGGAGGACAAGCAATGAGCAGTTCTTC.

The rearrangement uses TRBV10-1 and TRBJ2-7; TRBD2 aligns across 15 bases. Looked up from germline, CDR1 is WNHNN and CDR2 is SYGVQD (reference sequence). CDR3 size: 16 residues. V lost 3 bases, J lost 6 bases, and 6 bases stayed unmatched. Here the CDR3 DNA reads TGCGCCAGCAGTGACCCAGGGACTAGCGGGAGGAGCGAGCAGTACTTC. Protein sequence: CASSDPGTSGRSEQYF.

This clone has just a few counts. DNA of the CDR3: TGTGCCATCAGTGCTTACAGGGGGAATGAGCAGTTCTTC. Its translation: CAISAYRGNEQFF. The chain carries TRBV10-3 and TRBJ2-1; TRBD1 aligns across 8 bases. CDR3 length: 13 residues. Trimming took 4 bases from V and 7 from J; bases not matched to a gene: 3. Looked up from germline, CDR1 is ENHRY and CDR2 is SYGVKD.

The chain couples TRBV6-6 to TRBJ2-3, with TRBD1 as a possible D gene (6 bases). In germline, CDR1 is MNHNY, CDR2 SVGAGI (reference sequence). V lost 5 bases and J lost 2, with 14 bases in between. The length of the CDR3 is 15 residues. The CDR3 sequence: CASSGQGTSTDTQYF. The CDR3 region has the DNA TGTGCCAGCAGTGGTCAGGGGACCTCCACAGATACGCAGTATTTT.

J is TRBJ2-7 and V is TRBV30, with TRBD1 matching over 7 bases. CDR1 and CDR2 from the germline V gene are GTSNPN and SVGIG (reference sequence). V shed 2 bases, J shed 0 bases, and the junction held 7 bases outside the gene matches. The CDR3 runs to 15 residues. The CDR3 sequence: CAWSPGTDYSYEQYF. The CDR3 DNA follows: TGTGCCTGGAGTCCCGGGACAGATTACTCCTACGAGCAGTACTTC.

The genes are TRBV4-3 and TRBJ2-3; TRBD2 agrees at 7 bases. The V gene's germline CDR1 is LGHNA and CDR2 YSLEER. The CDR3 is made up of 15 amino acids. Trimming at V came to 1 base and at J to 1 base, leaving 2 bases not matched to a gene. The CDR3 nucleotides are TGCGCCAGCAGCCAAGTAAGCGGGGGCACAGATACGCAGTATTTT. Protein sequence: CASSQVSGGTDTQYF.

The chain joins TRBV5-1 to TRBJ1-1, with 7 bases matching TRBD1. CDR1 and CDR2 (germline): SGHRS, YFSETQ. The CDR3 length is 13 residues. With 4 bases clipped from V and 8 bases from J, the junction kept 8 bases outside the gene matches. The CDR3 protein is CASSPDGTAEAFF. The CDR3 DNA sequence: TGCGCCAGCAGCCCCGACGGGACAGCCGAAGCTTTCTTT.

The V call is TRBV4-2, the J call TRBJ1-5, with 9 bases aligning to TRBD1. Per germline, CDR1 LGHNA and CDR2 YNFKEQ. V was clipped by 4 bases and J by 8 bases; unmatched bases: 24. The CDR3 consists of 20 residues. Written as DNA, the CDR3 is TGTGCCAGCAGCCCGGGACAGGGCTCCCAGAATACTACACTTATCAAGCCCCAGCATTTT. Protein sequence: CASSPGQGSQNTTLIKPQHF.

This clone was seen once. V usage is TRBV5-6 and J usage is TRBJ2-7; D may be TRBD1 (5 bases). V lost 4 bases and J lost 6, with 26 bases in between. Germline-derived CDR1 and CDR2 are SGHDT and YYEEEE. The CDR3 totals 17 residues. The CDR3 is CASSPQFRQNTYVEQYF. DNA for the CDR3: TGTGCCAGCAGCCCTCAATTTCGACAGAATACCTACGTCGAGCAGTACTTC.

V and J are TRBV7-2 and TRBJ2-7; TRBD2 aligns across 11 bases. The germline gives CDR1 SGHTA, CDR2 FQGNSA. Trimming took 2 bases from V and 2 from J; bases not matched to a gene: 11. The CDR3 has 18 residues. The CDR3 sequence is CASSLRGLAGGLAYEQYF. The CDR3 bases are TGTGCCAGCAGCTTACGGGGTCTAGCGGGAGGTTTAGCCTACGAGCAGTACTTC.

The chain uses TRBV5-1 and TRBJ2-3; weak D call: TRBD2 (6 bases). The CDR3 runs to 14 residues. Between the trimmed V and J ends, which lost 4 bases and 3 bases, there was a span of 12 bases. Germline V gives CDR1 SGHRS, CDR2 YFSETQ. CDR3 nucleotide sequence: TGCGCCAGCAGCCGTGACCTAGCGACAGATACGCAGTATTTT. Amino acids: CASSRDLATDTQYF. Drawing the rest from reference TRBV5-1 and TRBJ2-3, the complete variable domain is KAGVTQTPRYLIKTRGQQVTLSCSPISGHRSVSWYQQTPGQGLQFLFEYFSETQRNKGNFPGRFSGRQFSNSRSEMNVSTLELGDSALYLCASSRDLATDTQYFGPGTRLTVL.

V gene TRBV25-1 combines with J gene TRBJ1-1, with 8 bases that match TRBD1. The CDR3 is made up of 14 amino acids. Germline CDR1 reads MGHDK; CDR2 reads SYGVNS. After removal of 6 bases from V and 11 bases from J, the junction contained 14 bases not matched to a gene. CDR3 sequence reads: CASSVTGAAAPAFF. The CDR3 DNA sequence: TGTGCCAGCAGCGTGACAGGGGCTGCCGCGCCGGCTTTCTTT.

The chain joins TRBV28 to TRBJ2-1, with 7 bases matching TRBD2. The CDR3 contains 16 residues. V was pared by 5 bases and J by 8 bases, with 15 bases of the junction left unmatched. Germline V gene lookup returns CDR1 MDHEN and CDR2 SYDVKM. The CDR3 reads CASSRLLAVGKDEQFF. DNA of the CDR3: TGTGCCAGCAGTCGCCTCCTAGCGGTTGGCAAGGATGAGCAGTTCTTC.

The chain couples TRBV4-2 to TRBJ2-7; TRBD2 might be the D (6 bases). Germline V gives CDR1 LGHNA, CDR2 YNFKEQ. Trimming took 2 bases from V and 1 from J, leaving 12 bases between them. The CDR3 consists of 15 residues. CDR3 bases: TGTGCCAGCAGCCAACCGGGAGACATTTCCTACGAGCAGTACTTC. Its translation is CASSQPGDISYEQYF.

The chain uses TRBV14 and TRBJ2-7; D unresolved. V shed 3 bases and J shed 1 base, with 13 bases lying between them. Per germline, CDR1 SGHDN and CDR2 FVKESK. The CDR3 is 15 residues long. This CDR3 reads CASSQAAVPSYEQYF. The DNA for the CDR3 is TGTGCCAGCAGCCAGGCTGCGGTACCTTCCTACGAGCAGTACTTC.

The V gene is TRBV11-2, the J gene TRBJ1-2, with D uncertain. This CDR3 has 13 amino acids. Germline CDR1 is SGHAT and CDR2 is FQNNGV. The ends were cut back, 5 bases at V and 5 bases at J, with 12 bases in the middle. The CDR3 spells CASSPLRRYGYTF. CDR3 nucleotides: TGTGCCAGCAGCCCCCTGCGTCGGTATGGCTACACCTTC.

The V gene is TRBV25-1, the J gene TRBJ2-5, with 10 nucleotides matching TRBD2. After removal of 8 bases from V and 5 bases from J, the junction contained 11 bases not matched to a gene. The germline V gene encodes CDR1 MGHDK and CDR2 SYGVNS. The CDR3 is 15 amino acids. The CDR3 spells CASQPPGLARETQYF. The DNA of the CDR3 is TGTGCCAGCCAACCCCCGGGACTAGCGCGGGAGACCCAGTACTTC.

V and J are TRBV7-9 and TRBJ1-2; D perhaps matches TRBD1 (6 bases). Trimming left V 2 bases short and J 8 bases short, with 12 bases between. From germline, CDR1 is SEHNR and CDR2 FQNEAQ (reference sequence). The CDR3 sequence is 13 residues long. The DNA for the CDR3 is TGTGCCAGCAGCTTAACCGGGACACGCGGCTACACCTTC. Residues: CASSLTGTRGYTF.

The chain uses TRBV27 and TRBJ2-1; 9 nucleotides align to TRBD1. Germline-derived CDR1 and CDR2 are MNHEY and SMNVEV (reference sequence). V dropped 3 bases and J dropped 2; count of bases not matched to a gene: 5. The CDR3 sequence is 16 residues long. CDR3 sequence reads: CASSLGDRGTYNEQFF. CDR3 coding DNA: TGTGCCAGCAGTTTGGGTGACAGGGGGACCTACAATGAGCAGTTCTTC.

V and J are TRBV5-8 and TRBJ2-7, with TRBD2 matching over 9 bases. V trimming: 1 base; J trimming: 2 bases; junction bases outside the gene matches: 4. There are 15 residues in the CDR3. Germline lookup yields CDR1 SGHTS and CDR2 YDEGEE. The CDR3 region is CASSLRAGGPYEQYF. CDR3 bases: TGTGCCAGCAGCTTGAGGGCGGGAGGGCCCTACGAGCAGTACTTC.

V is TRBV29-1 and J is TRBJ1-4, with D tentatively TRBD1 (6 bases). V was shortened by 7 bases and J by 3 bases, with 12 bases between the two germline ends. CDR3 length: 13 amino acids. CDR1 and CDR2 from the germline V gene are SQVTM and ANQGSEA. The CDR3 reads CSAKGGANEKLFF. In DNA, the CDR3 is TGCAGCGCGAAGGGGGGGGCTAATGAAAAACTGTTTTTT.

This chain links TRBV19 with TRBJ1-3; a weak D match, TRBD1 (5 bases). Germline V gene sequence: CDR1 LNHDA, CDR2 SQIVND (reference sequence). Deletions cut 7 bases from V and 1 base from J, with 5 bases between. CDR3 length: 12 amino acids. The DNA of the CDR3 is TGTGCCAGTAAGGGGTCTGGAAACACCATATATTTT. It yields the protein CASKGSGNTIYF.

The rearrangement links TRBV6-5 to TRBJ1-2; TRBD1 aligns across 12 bases. The CDR3 consists of 15 residues. In germline, CDR1 is MNHEY, CDR2 SVGAGI. With V trimmed by 0 bases and J by 9 bases, 5 bases remained unmatched. CDR3 DNA: TGTGCCAGCAGTTACTCAACCGGGACAGGGGGCAGCTACACCTTC. This encodes CASSYSTGTGGSYTF.